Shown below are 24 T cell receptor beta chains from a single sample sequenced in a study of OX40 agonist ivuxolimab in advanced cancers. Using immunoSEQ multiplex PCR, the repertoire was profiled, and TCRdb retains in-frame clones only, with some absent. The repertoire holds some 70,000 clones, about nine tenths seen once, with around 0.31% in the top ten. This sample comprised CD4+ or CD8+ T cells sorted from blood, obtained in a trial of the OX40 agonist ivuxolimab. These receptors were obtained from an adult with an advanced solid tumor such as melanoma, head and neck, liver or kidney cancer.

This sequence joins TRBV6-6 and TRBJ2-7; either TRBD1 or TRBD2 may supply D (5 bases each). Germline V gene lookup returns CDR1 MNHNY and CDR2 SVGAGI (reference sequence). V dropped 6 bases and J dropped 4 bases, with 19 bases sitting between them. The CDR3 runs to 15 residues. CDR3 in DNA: TGTGCCAGCAGCCTTACCGGGACCCCTCCTTACGAGCAGTACTTC. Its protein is CASSLTGTPPYEQYF.

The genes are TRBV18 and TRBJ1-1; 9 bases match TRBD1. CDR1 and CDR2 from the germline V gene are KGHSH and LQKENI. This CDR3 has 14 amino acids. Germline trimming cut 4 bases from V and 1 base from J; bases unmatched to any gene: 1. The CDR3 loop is CASSLGQGNTEAFF. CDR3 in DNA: TGTGCCAGCTCACTGGGACAGGGGAACACTGAAGCTTTCTTT.

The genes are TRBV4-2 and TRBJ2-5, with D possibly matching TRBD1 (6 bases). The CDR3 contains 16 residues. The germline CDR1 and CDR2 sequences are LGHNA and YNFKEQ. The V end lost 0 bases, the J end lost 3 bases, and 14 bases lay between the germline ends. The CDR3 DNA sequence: TGTGCCAGCAGCCAAGAGGCCACCAGGGGAAAAGAGACCCAGTACTTC. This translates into CASSQEATRGKETQYF.

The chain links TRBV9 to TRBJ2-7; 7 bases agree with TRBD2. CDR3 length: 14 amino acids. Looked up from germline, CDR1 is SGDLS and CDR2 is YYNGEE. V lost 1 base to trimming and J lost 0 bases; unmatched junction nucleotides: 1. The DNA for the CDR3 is TGTGCCAGCAGCGTATCTAGCGGCTCCTACGAGCAGTACTTC. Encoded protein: CASSVSSGSYEQYF.

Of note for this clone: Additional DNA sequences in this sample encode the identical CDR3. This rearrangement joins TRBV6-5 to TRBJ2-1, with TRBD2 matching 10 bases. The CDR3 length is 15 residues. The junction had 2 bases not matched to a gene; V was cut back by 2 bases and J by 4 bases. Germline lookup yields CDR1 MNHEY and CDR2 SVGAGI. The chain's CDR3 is CASSYVLAGYNEQFF. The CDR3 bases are TGTGCCAGCAGTTACGTACTAGCGGGATACAATGAGCAGTTCTTC.

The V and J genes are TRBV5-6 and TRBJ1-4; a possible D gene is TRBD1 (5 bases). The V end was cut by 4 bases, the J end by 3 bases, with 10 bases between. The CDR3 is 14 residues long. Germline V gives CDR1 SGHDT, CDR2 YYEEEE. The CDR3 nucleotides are TGTGCCAGCAGCAACGGGGGGGCTAATGAAAAACTGTTTTTT. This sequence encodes CASSNGGANEKLFF.

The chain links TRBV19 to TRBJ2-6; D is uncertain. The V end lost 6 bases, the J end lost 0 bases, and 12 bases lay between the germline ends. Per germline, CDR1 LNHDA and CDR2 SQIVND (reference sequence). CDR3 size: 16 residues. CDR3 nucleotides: TGTGCCAGTAGCGAAGAACCCCGCTCTGGGGCCAACGTCCTGACTTTC. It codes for CASSEEPRSGANVLTF.

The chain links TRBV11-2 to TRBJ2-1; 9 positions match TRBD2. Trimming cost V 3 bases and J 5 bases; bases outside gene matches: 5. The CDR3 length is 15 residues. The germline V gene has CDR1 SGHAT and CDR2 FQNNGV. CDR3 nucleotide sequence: TGTGCCAGCAGCTTTCGATCTAGCGGGGACAATGAGCAGTTCTTC. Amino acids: CASSFRSSGDNEQFF.

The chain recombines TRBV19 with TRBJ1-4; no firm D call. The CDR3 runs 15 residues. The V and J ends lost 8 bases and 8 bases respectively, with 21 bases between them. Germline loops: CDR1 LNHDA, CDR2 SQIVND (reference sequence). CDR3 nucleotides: TGTGCCAGTCGAGCATCTGGGGAAAGGCGGGAAAAACTGTTTTTT. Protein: CASRASGERREKLFF. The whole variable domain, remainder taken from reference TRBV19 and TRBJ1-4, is DGGITQSPKYLFRKEGQNVTLSCEQNLNHDAMYWYRQDPGQGLRLIYYSQIVNDFQKGDIAEGYSVSREKKESFPLTVTSAQKNPTAFYLCASRASGERREKLFFGSGTQLSVL.

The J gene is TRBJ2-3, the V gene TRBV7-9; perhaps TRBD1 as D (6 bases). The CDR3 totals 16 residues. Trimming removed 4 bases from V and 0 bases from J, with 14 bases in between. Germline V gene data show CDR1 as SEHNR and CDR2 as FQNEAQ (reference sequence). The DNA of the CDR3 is TGTGCCAGCAGCTCCCCACAGGGAACCAGCACAGATACGCAGTATTTT. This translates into CASSSPQGTSTDTQYF.

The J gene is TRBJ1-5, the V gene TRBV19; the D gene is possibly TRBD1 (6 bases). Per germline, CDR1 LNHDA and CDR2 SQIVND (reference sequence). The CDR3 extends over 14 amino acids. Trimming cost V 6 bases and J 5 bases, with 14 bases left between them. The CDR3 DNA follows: TGTGCCAGTAGCACAACAGGGACCCATCAGCCCCAGCATTTT. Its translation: CASSTTGTHQPQHF.

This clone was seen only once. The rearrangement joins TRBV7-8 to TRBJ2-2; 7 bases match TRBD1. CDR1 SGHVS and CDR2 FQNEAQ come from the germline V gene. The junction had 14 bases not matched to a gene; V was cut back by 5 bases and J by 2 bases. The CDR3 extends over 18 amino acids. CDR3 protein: CASSITTWKGANTGELFF. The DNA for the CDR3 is TGTGCCAGCAGCATAACGACATGGAAGGGGGCCAACACCGGGGAGCTGTTTTTT. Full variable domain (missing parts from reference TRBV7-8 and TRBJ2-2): GAGVSQSPRYKVAKRGQDVALRCDPISGHVSLFWYQQALGQGPEFLTYFQNEAQLDKSGLPSDRFFAERPEGSVSTLKIQRTQQEDSAVYLCASSITTWKGANTGELFFGEGSRLTVL.

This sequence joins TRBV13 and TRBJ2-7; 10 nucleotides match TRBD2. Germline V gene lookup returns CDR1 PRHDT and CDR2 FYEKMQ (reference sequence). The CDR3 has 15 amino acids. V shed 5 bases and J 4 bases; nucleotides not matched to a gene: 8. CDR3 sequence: CASSPPGSGRYEQYF. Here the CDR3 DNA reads TGTGCCAGCAGCCCTCCAGGTAGCGGGAGGTACGAGCAGTACTTC.

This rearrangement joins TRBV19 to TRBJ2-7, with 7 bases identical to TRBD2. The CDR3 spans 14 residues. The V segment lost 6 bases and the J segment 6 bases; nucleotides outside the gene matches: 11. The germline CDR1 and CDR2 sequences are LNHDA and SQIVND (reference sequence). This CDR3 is CASRPRSGRSEQYF. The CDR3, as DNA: TGTGCCAGTAGACCTCGTAGCGGGCGGTCCGAGCAGTACTTC.

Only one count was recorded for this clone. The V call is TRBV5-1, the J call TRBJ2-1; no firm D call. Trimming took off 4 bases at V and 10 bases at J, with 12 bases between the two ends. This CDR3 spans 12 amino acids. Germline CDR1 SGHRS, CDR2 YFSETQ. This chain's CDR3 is CASSPPAVEQFF. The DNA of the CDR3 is TGCGCCAGCAGCCCACCGGCAGTCGAGCAGTTCTTC.

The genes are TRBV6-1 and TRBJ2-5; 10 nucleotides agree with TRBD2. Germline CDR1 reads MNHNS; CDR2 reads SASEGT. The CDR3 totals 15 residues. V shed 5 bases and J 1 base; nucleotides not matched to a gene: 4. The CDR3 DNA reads TGTGCCAGCAGTTCAGCGGGAGGGATCCAAGAGACCCAGTACTTC. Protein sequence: CASSSAGGIQETQYF.

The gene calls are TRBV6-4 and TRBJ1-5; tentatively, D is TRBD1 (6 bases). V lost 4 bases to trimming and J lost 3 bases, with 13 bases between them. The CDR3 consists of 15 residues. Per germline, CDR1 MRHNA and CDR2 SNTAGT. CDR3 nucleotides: TGTGCCAGCAGTGGCGGACAGCGTGACAATCAGCCCCAGCATTTT. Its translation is CASSGGQRDNQPQHF.

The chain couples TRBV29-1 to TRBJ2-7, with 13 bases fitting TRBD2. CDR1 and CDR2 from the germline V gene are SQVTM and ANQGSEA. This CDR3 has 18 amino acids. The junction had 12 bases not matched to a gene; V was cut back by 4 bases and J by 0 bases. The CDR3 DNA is TGCAGCGTTGTTTCCCGACTAGGACTAGCGGGAGACTCCTACGAGCAGTACTTC. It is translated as CSVVSRLGLAGDSYEQYF.

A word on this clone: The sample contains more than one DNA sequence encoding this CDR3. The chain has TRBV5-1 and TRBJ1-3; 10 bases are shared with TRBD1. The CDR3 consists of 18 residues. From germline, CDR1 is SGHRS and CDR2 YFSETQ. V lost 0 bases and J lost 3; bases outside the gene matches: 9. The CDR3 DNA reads TGCGCCAGCAGCTTGGGGGACAGGGGACCTCTAGGTGGAAACACCATATATTTT. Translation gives CASSLGDRGPLGGNTIYF.

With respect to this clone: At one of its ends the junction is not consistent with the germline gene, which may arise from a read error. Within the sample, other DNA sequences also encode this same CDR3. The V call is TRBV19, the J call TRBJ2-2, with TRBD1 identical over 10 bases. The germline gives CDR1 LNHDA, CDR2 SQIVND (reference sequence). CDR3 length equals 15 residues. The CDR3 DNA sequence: TGTGCCAGTAGTATCATAGGGACAGGGGACGGGGAGTTGTTTTTT. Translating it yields CASSIIGTGDGELFF.

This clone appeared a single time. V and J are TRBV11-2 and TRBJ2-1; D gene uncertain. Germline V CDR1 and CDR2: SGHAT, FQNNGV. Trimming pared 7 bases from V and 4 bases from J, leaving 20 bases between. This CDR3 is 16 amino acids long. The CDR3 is CASKRSTEPPYNEQFF. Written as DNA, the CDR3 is TGTGCCAGCAAACGCTCGACGGAGCCTCCTTACAATGAGCAGTTCTTC.

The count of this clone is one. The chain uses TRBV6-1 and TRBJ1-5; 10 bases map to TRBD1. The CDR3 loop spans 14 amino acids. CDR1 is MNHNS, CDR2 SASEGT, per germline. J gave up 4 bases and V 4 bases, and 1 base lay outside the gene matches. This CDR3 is CASSVDRGNQPQHF. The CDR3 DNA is TGTGCCAGCAGTGTGGACAGGGGGAATCAGCCCCAGCATTTT.

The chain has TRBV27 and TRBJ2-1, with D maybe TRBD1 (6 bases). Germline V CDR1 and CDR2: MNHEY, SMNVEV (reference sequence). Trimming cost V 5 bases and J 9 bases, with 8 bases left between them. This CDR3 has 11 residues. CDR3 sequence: CASSDRFEQFF. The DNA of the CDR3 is TGTGCCAGCAGTGACAGGTTTGAGCAGTTCTTC.

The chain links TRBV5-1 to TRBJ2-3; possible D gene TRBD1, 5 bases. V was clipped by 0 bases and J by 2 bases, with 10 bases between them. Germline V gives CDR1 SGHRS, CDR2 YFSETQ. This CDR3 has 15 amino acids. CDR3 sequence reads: CASSLVTAVTDTQYF. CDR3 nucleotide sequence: TGCGCCAGCAGCTTGGTGACAGCAGTCACAGATACGCAGTATTTT.